The 24 T cell receptor beta chains reported below all come from one sample, sequenced in a study of regulatory T cells in long-lasting Graves disease. Building of the TCR beta libraries involved iRepertoire HTBI primers and Arm-PCR of CDR3 regions. From the multiplex PCR reads, TCRdb called clonotypes with MiXCR, one entry per CDR3 protein. In the table there are hundreds of thousands of distinct CDR3 sequences, over 15% of which are singletons. Time point of the sample: newly diagnosed GD, antithyroid drugs for less than 3 months. From PBMCs, RNA was extracted and then used to make the TCR library. These data were also filed under a second study, of T cells in Graves' hyperthyroidism and ophthalmopathy.

The sample was peripheral blood mononuclear cells (PBMCs), taken at new diagnosis, from a patient treated with antithyroid drugs. Receptors were obtained from a man aged 40-55 years with Graves disease.

This clonotype was counted only a few times. The chain has TRBV29-1 and TRBJ1-4, with D perhaps TRBD1 (5 bases). In germline, CDR1 is SQVTM, CDR2 ANQGSEA. The CDR3 has 15 residues. V dropped 4 bases and J dropped 7 bases, with 19 bases sitting between them. The CDR3 coding sequence is TGCAGCGTTGGGCGTACAGGAGCGGGGCCTGAAAAACTGTTTTTT. Translating gives CSVGRTGAGPEKLFF.

This clonotype occurred many times. The chain links TRBV2 to TRBJ1-1; TRBD1 might be the D (5 bases). The germline gives CDR1 SNHLY, CDR2 FYNNEI. The length of the CDR3 is 13 residues. Trimming took off 11 bases at V and 6 bases at J, with 19 bases between the two ends. The CDR3 loop is CAFQGRVLAEAFF. The DNA of the CDR3 is TGTGCCTTCCAGGGCAGGGTCCTAGCTGAAGCTTTCTTT.

This clonotype occurred many times. CDR3 in amino acids: CASSNQGGYGYTF. Written as DNA, the CDR3 is TGCGCCAGCAGCAATCAGGGGGGTTATGGCTACACCTTC. This chain links TRBV5-1 with TRBJ1-2; 7 bases are a match to TRBD1. This CDR3 has 13 amino acids. CDR1 is SGHRS, CDR2 YFSETQ, per germline. The V gene end was trimmed by 4 bases and the J gene end by 5 bases; junction bases not matched to a gene: 5.

This rearrangement joins TRBV24-1 to TRBJ1-2, with TRBD1 identical over 7 bases. The CDR3 extends over 14 amino acids. After removal of 2 bases from V and 7 bases from J, the junction contained 6 bases not matched to a gene. The germline V gene encodes CDR1 KGHDR and CDR2 SFDVKD. CDR3 region: CATSDSAGGGGYTF. The CDR3 nucleotides are TGTGCCACCAGTGATTCGGCAGGGGGAGGTGGCTACACCTTC.

This clonotype came up many times. The chain has TRBV10-3 and TRBJ2-5; D remains ambiguous. Trimming removed 2 bases from V and 0 bases from J, with 10 bases in between. The CDR3 loop spans 15 amino acids. Germline loops: CDR1 ENHRY, CDR2 SYGVKD. The CDR3 sequence is CAISEGSINQETQYF. The CDR3 coding sequence is TGTGCCATCAGTGAGGGCAGTATCAACCAAGAGACCCAGTACTTC.

The V and J genes are TRBV6-1 and TRBJ1-5; 10 bases are shared with TRBD1. Trimming removed 6 bases from V and 7 bases from J; junction bases left unmatched: 6. The CDR3 has 14 amino acids. CDR1 is MNHNS and CDR2 is SASEGT in the germline V gene. CDR3: CASRTGTGDQPQHF. The CDR3 nucleotides read TGTGCCAGCAGAACCGGGACAGGGGACCAGCCCCAGCATTTT.

This clonotype was counted many times. The chain carries TRBV15 and TRBJ2-7; possible D gene TRBD1, 6 bases. The V gene lost 0 bases and the J gene lost 4 bases, with 10 bases spanning the gap. CDR1 is LNHNV, CDR2 YYDKDF, per germline (reference sequence). The CDR3 contains 14 residues. The CDR3 region has the DNA TGTGCCACCAGCAGAGATCAGGGGCCATACGAGCAGTACTTC. Amino acids: CATSRDQGPYEQYF.

The chain recombines TRBV20-1 with TRBJ2-4; 13 nucleotides match TRBD2. J was trimmed by 8 bases and V by 5 bases; bases with no gene match: 12. Germline loops: CDR1 DFQATT, CDR2 SNEGSKA (reference sequence). The CDR3 extends over 16 amino acids. CDR3 sequence: CSAPLTSGGPGDIQYF. The CDR3 nucleotides read TGCAGTGCTCCCCTGACTAGCGGGGGGCCAGGCGACATTCAGTACTTC.

At least ten counts were recorded for this clonotype. This chain joins TRBV15 and TRBJ2-2; a possible D gene is TRBD2 (7 bases). This CDR3 spans 19 amino acids. Trimming pared 3 bases from V and 6 bases from J, leaving 26 bases between. Germline V CDR1 and CDR2: LNHNV, YYDKDF (reference sequence). DNA for the CDR3: TGTGCCACCAGCAGCGGCCGAGGGCGGGGGCACCCAACACCCGGGGAGCTGTTTTTT. Translation gives CATSSGRGRGHPTPGELFF.

This clonotype was counted between two and nine times. The V and J genes are TRBV6-5 and TRBJ1-4; 10 bases agree with TRBD1. V was pared by 4 bases and J by 7 bases, with 9 bases of the junction left unmatched. The CDR3 extends over 16 amino acids. Germline CDR1 is MNHEY and CDR2 is SVGAGI. CDR3: CASSSTIRTGGEKLFF. Written as DNA, the CDR3 is TGTGCCAGCAGTTCCACAATTAGGACAGGGGGTGAAAAACTGTTTTTT.

The V gene is TRBV28, the J gene TRBJ2-4, with a weak D call TRBD2 (6 bases). The CDR3 totals 14 residues. The germline gives CDR1 MDHEN, CDR2 SYDVKM. V lost 3 bases and J 11 bases, leaving 17 bases between the germline ends. CDR3 nucleotide sequence: TGTGCCAGCAGTTTGATTGGCGGGGCTTATGTTCAGTACTTC. Residues: CASSLIGGAYVQYF.

This clonotype was observed many times. This CDR3 is CASSLVGGRADIQYF. DNA for the CDR3: TGTGCCAGCAGCTTAGTCGGGGGGCGGGCGGACATTCAGTACTTC. The rearrangement links TRBV7-2 to TRBJ2-4, with D perhaps TRBD2 (7 bases). V lost 1 base, J lost 8 bases, and 15 bases lay in between. Per germline, CDR1 SGHTA and CDR2 FQGNSA. The CDR3 runs to 15 residues.

This clonotype was seen many times. The rearrangement joins TRBV20-1 to TRBJ1-1; 8 nucleotides match TRBD1. V shed 4 bases, J shed 1 base, and the junction held 11 bases outside the gene matches. Germline CDR1 and CDR2: DFQATT and SNEGSKA (reference sequence). The CDR3 is 16 residues long. The CDR3 DNA reads as TGCAGTGCTATAAGACAGGGGTGGGATCGGAACACTGAAGCTTTCTTT. Translating gives CSAIRQGWDRNTEAFF.

This clonotype showed up just a few times. The chain uses TRBV6-1 and TRBJ1-4; possibly TRBD1 for D (5 bases). V lost 7 bases and J lost 4, with 10 bases in between. Germline lookup yields CDR1 MNHNS and CDR2 SASEGT. The CDR3 has 13 amino acids. CDR3 sequence (DNA): TGTGCCAGCACTCGCAGGGATAATGAAAAACTGTTTTTT. Translation: CASTRRDNEKLFF.

This clonotype was counted between two and nine times. CDR3 sequence: CATSRETSGADTQYF. As DNA, the CDR3 is TGTGCCACCAGCAGAGAAACTAGCGGGGCAGATACGCAGTATTTT. The chain carries TRBV15 and TRBJ2-3; TRBD2 agrees at 10 bases. V was clipped by 0 bases and J by 4 bases; unmatched bases: 1. The CDR3 length is 15 residues. The germline V gene has CDR1 LNHNV and CDR2 YYDKDF (reference sequence).

This clonotype was detected many times. The chain uses TRBV12-3 or TRBV12-4 and TRBJ2-3; D is ambiguous. Trimming pared 7 bases from V and 5 bases from J, leaving 13 bases between. The CDR3 loop spans 13 amino acids. CDR3 bases: TGTGCCAGCAACCCTTCACTGCTAGATACGCAGTATTTT. Translated: CASNPSLLDTQYF.

The J gene is TRBJ2-3, the V gene TRBV5-1; 9 bases are shared with TRBD2. CDR3 length: 14 amino acids. Trimming took 4 bases from V and 5 from J; bases not matched to a gene: 5. The germline gives CDR1 SGHRS, CDR2 YFSETQ. CDR3 in amino acids: CASSRGLARDTQYF. CDR3 sequence (DNA): TGCGCCAGCAGCCGGGGACTAGCTCGAGATACGCAGTATTTT. The whole variable domain, remainder taken from reference TRBV5-1 and TRBJ2-3, is KAGVTQTPRYLIKTRGQQVTLSCSPISGHRSVSWYQQTPGQGLQFLFEYFSETQRNKGNFPGRFSGRQFSNSRSEMNVSTLELGDSALYLCASSRGLARDTQYFGPGTRLTVL.

This clonotype was detected many times. The rearrangement joins TRBV11-3 to TRBJ1-3; D perhaps matches TRBD1 (6 bases). The V end was cut by 6 bases, the J end by 4 bases, with 7 bases between. This CDR3 region has 12 residues. Germline CDR1 reads SGHNT; CDR2 reads YENEEA. The CDR3: CASSTGGNTIYF. The CDR3 DNA reads TGTGCCAGCAGTACAGGGGGAAACACCATATATTTT. The full variable domain, in which reference TRBV11-3 and TRBJ1-3 provide the parts outside the CDR3, is EAGVVQSPRYKIIEKKQPVAFWCNPISGHNTLYWYLQNLGQGPELLIRYENEEAVDDSQLPKDRFSAERLKGVDSTLKIQPAELGDSAVYLCASSTGGNTIYFGEGSWLTVV.

This clonotype was recorded a few times. V gene TRBV5-1 combines with J gene TRBJ2-2; D is unclear. Deletions cut 0 bases from V and 4 bases from J, with 7 bases between. Germline CDR1 and CDR2: SGHRS and YFSETQ. The CDR3 totals 14 residues. CDR3 sequence reads: CASSLASVTGELFF. The CDR3 DNA follows: TGCGCCAGCAGCTTGGCCTCAGTCACCGGGGAGCTGTTTTTT.

The chain is built from TRBV5-6 and TRBJ1-5, with 7 positions matching TRBD1. The germline V gene encodes CDR1 SGHDT and CDR2 YYEEEE. CDR3 size: 16 residues. V was pared by 4 bases and J by 6 bases, with 13 bases of the junction left unmatched. CDR3 region: CASSAWEAQGSQPQHF. CDR3 coding DNA: TGTGCCAGCAGCGCCTGGGAAGCACAGGGGAGTCAGCCCCAGCATTTT.

The sample holds many counts of this clonotype. This rearrangement joins TRBV20-1 to TRBJ2-7, with D possibly matching TRBD1 (5 bases). The germline CDR1 and CDR2 sequences are DFQATT and SNEGSKA (reference sequence). With 0 bases removed from V and 5 bases from J, the gap between germline ends came to 11 bases. The CDR3 spans 13 residues. The CDR3 DNA sequence: TGCAGTGCTAGAGACCGACAGACCCACGAGCAGTACTTC. It is translated as CSARDRQTHEQYF.

There are many counts of this clonotype. V and J are TRBV2 and TRBJ2-7; 9 positions agree with TRBD1. V lost 2 bases to trimming and J lost 7 bases; unmatched junction nucleotides: 9. Germline values: CDR1 SNHLY, CDR2 FYNNEI. The CDR3 loop spans 15 amino acids. The CDR3 spells CASSEWGQGQGEQYF. CDR3 DNA sequence: TGTGCCAGCAGTGAATGGGGACAGGGCCAAGGAGAGCAGTACTTC.

The rearrangement uses TRBV10-3 and TRBJ2-7; D is possibly TRBD2 (5 bases). CDR3 length: 12 residues. Germline V gene sequence: CDR1 ENHRY, CDR2 SYGVKD. Deletions cut 8 bases from V and 4 bases from J, with 12 bases between. DNA for the CDR3: TGTGCCATCGCTCGGACTTCGTACGAGCAGTACTTC. It yields the protein CAIARTSYEQYF.

This clonotype was counted between two and nine times. The chain has TRBV20-1 and TRBJ1-2; tentatively, D is TRBD1 (5 bases). The CDR3 is 14 amino acids. The germline V and J ends were trimmed by 2 bases and 4 bases, with 14 bases remaining between them. Germline-derived CDR1 and CDR2 are DFQATT and SNEGSKA (reference sequence). CDR3 bases: TGCAGTGCTAGAAGAGGGGTTTCTAGCTATGGCTACACCTTC. This sequence encodes CSARRGVSSYGYTF.